The 9 T cell receptor beta chains in this list originate from one sample, sequenced in a study of blood T cell repertoires in COVID-19. TCRdb's table, derived via immunoSEQ multiplex PCR, lists solely in-frame clones and lacks some. The sample has approximately 360,000 clones; around 86% are singletons. Material: PBMCs or T cells enriched from blood (not recorded which). These TCRs come from a woman aged 45-65 years who had recovered from COVID-19.

In this sample, this clone turned up a few times. The gene calls are TRBV19 and TRBJ2-1; D is ambiguous. Germline assignment: CDR1 LNHDA and CDR2 SQIVND (reference sequence). V lost 10 bases and J lost 3, with 13 bases in between. The CDR3 has 13 amino acids. The chain's CDR3 is CATSVTHYNEQFF. The CDR3 coding sequence is TGTGCCACCAGTGTCACCCACTACAATGAGCAGTTCTTC.

The rearrangement uses TRBV2 and TRBJ2-2; D perhaps matches TRBD1 (6 bases). The CDR3 has 12 amino acids. V was pared by 4 bases and J by 13 bases, with 13 bases between. Germline V gives CDR1 SNHLY, CDR2 FYNNEI. The CDR3 DNA reads as TGTGCCAGCAGTGGGGGGCAGGGGCCGCTGTTTTTT. Translation gives CASSGGQGPLFF. Full variable domain (outside the CDR3, taken from reference TRBV2 and TRBJ2-2): EPEVTQTPSHQVTQMGQEVILRCVPISNHLYFYWYRQILGQKVEFLVSFYNNEISEKSEIFDDQFSVERPDGSNFTLKIRSTKLEDSAMYFCASSGGQGPLFFGEGSRLTVL.

This rearrangement joins TRBV5-1 to TRBJ2-1, with 8 bases lining up with TRBD2. J was trimmed by 5 bases and V by 3 bases; bases with no gene match: 7. CDR3 length equals 15 residues. Germline values: CDR1 SGHRS, CDR2 YFSETQ. The CDR3 spells CASSSTGTSDNEQFF. CDR3 bases: TGCGCCAGCAGCTCGACCGGGACTAGTGACAATGAGCAGTTCTTC.

This chain uses TRBV6-6 with TRBJ2-7, with D perhaps TRBD1 (6 bases). Germline CDR1 MNHNY, CDR2 SVGAGI (reference sequence). V lost 0 bases, J lost 3 bases, and 15 bases lay in between. CDR3 length: 16 residues. CDR3: CASSYSTGQRFYEQYF. The CDR3 bases are TGTGCCAGCAGTTACTCGACAGGCCAGCGGTTCTACGAGCAGTACTTC.

V usage is TRBV20-1 and J usage is TRBJ1-5; no reliable D call. V gave up 3 bases and J gave up 6 bases, with 9 bases separating them. This CDR3 spans 12 amino acids. Germline loops: CDR1 DFQATT, CDR2 SNEGSKA (reference sequence). For the CDR3, the DNA is TGCAGTGCTAGTCGTGGCGGTCAGCCCCAGCATTTT. Its protein is CSASRGGQPQHF.

This clone occurred once. J is TRBJ2-1 and V is TRBV7-2; 7 bases fit TRBD2. The germline CDR1 and CDR2 sequences are SGHTA and FQGNSA. CDR3 length: 15 amino acids. The ends lost 1 base at V and 4 bases at J; junction bases unmatched: 4. CDR3 sequence: CASSLVGGEYNEQFF. CDR3 DNA sequence: TGTGCCAGCAGCTTAGTGGGGGGGGAGTACAATGAGCAGTTCTTC.

The chain recombines TRBV7-9 with TRBJ1-1; no firm D call. The CDR3 length is 14 residues. The V and J ends lost 1 base and 6 bases respectively, with 12 bases between them. Per the germline V gene, CDR1 is SEHNR and CDR2 is FQNEAQ (reference sequence). CDR3 nucleotide sequence: TGTGCCAGCAGCTTAGACTTTGTGGTCGCTGAAGCTTTCTTT. Translating it yields CASSLDFVVAEAFF.

The gene calls are TRBV12-3 or TRBV12-4 and TRBJ1-6, with 7 bases fitting TRBD1. Trimming cost V 7 bases and J 10 bases; bases outside gene matches: 4. CDR3 size: 12 residues. In DNA, the CDR3 is TGTGCCAGCACCGACAGGGCATCACCCCTCCACTTT. It specifies CASTDRASPLHF.

This clone was counted a few times. The CDR3 bases are TGTGCCAGCAGCTTAGATCACAGTTCACAGTACTTC. Protein product: CASSLDHSSQYF. V and J are TRBV7-6 and TRBJ2-7; no clear D gene. Trimming stripped 1 base from V and 10 bases from J, with 11 bases between. The CDR3 spans 12 residues. Germline assignment: CDR1 SGHVS and CDR2 FNYEAQ.